The 17 T cell receptor beta chains presented below share a single source sample, sequenced in a study of T cell changes during pregnancy in multiple sclerosis. Only in-frame clones appear in the TCRdb table, and some are missing; sequencing was by immunoSEQ multiplex PCR. Among around 27,000 clones listed, 90% to 95% were seen once. The sample consisted of CD4+ T cells from peripheral blood mononuclear cells, taken in the first trimester of pregnancy. All receptors derive from a female donor with multiple sclerosis, enrolled in a pregnancy study.

The chain recombines TRBV10-3 with TRBJ2-4; 10 bases match TRBD1. The CDR3 is made up of 14 amino acids. The junction had 7 bases not matched to a gene; V was cut back by 5 bases and J by 9 bases. Germline V lookup: CDR1 ENHRY, CDR2 SYGVKD. The CDR3 loop is CAISSGTGDGIQYF. The CDR3 DNA sequence: TGTGCCATCAGTTCCGGGACAGGGGACGGCATTCAGTACTTC.

The V call is TRBV18, the J call TRBJ1-4; D uncertain. V lost 4 bases and J lost 0, with 9 bases in between. Per germline, CDR1 KGHSH and CDR2 LQKENI. The CDR3 extends over 15 amino acids. The CDR3 loop is CASSLYYATNEKLFF. CDR3 nucleotide sequence: TGTGCCAGCTCACTGTACTATGCAACTAATGAAAAACTGTTTTTT. The whole variable domain, filled in from reference TRBV18 and TRBJ1-4, reads NAGVMQNPRHLVRRRGQEARLRCSPMKGHSHVYWYRQLPEEGLKFMVYLQKENIIDESGMPKERFSAEFPKEGPSILRIQQVVRGDSAAYFCASSLYYATNEKLFFGSGTQLSVL.

This clone was detected only once. The chain carries TRBV10-3 and TRBJ2-1; perhaps TRBD1 as D (5 bases). CDR1 ENHRY and CDR2 SYGVKD come from the germline V gene. This CDR3 is built from 16 residues. The ends were cut back, 5 bases at V and 0 bases at J, with 14 bases in the middle. This chain's CDR3 is CAISPLLGHSYNEQFF. CDR3 nucleotides: TGTGCCATCAGTCCTTTGTTGGGGCACTCCTACAATGAGCAGTTCTTC.

V gene TRBV10-3 combines with J gene TRBJ1-1; D possibly corresponds to TRBD1 (5 bases). The germline V and J ends were trimmed by 0 bases and 3 bases, with 11 bases remaining between them. CDR1 and CDR2 from the germline V gene are ENHRY and SYGVKD. This CDR3 has 15 amino acids. The CDR3 sequence is CAISESWGGDTEAFF. The CDR3 DNA reads TGTGCCATCAGTGAGTCATGGGGAGGGGACACTGAAGCTTTCTTT.

The chain combines TRBV5-6 with TRBJ2-3, with a tentative D call TRBD2 (6 bases). This CDR3 region has 15 residues. Trimming pared 4 bases from V and 2 bases from J, leaving 14 bases between. The V gene's germline CDR1 is SGHDT and CDR2 YYEEEE. In nucleotides, the CDR3 is TGTGCCAGCAGCCGCGGAGGGCAGACCACAGATACGCAGTATTTT. Translated: CASSRGGQTTDTQYF.

The V and J genes are TRBV6-5 and TRBJ1-1; D is perhaps TRBD1 (5 bases). V lost 6 bases to trimming and J lost 1 base, with 9 bases between them. The CDR3 sequence is 13 residues long. Germline V gene lookup returns CDR1 MNHEY and CDR2 SVGAGI. CDR3: CASSSGQNTEAFF. The CDR3 nucleotides read TGTGCCAGCAGCTCCGGACAGAACACTGAAGCTTTCTTT.

The rearrangement links TRBV5-1 to TRBJ1-4; TRBD1 matches 7 bases. The germline gives CDR1 SGHRS, CDR2 YFSETQ. The V and J ends lost 7 bases and 5 bases, in that order; junction bases with no gene match: 5. The CDR3 runs 13 residues. Written as DNA, the CDR3 is TGCGCCAGCCGACAGGGCTCCAATGAAAAACTGTTTTTT. Amino acid sequence: CASRQGSNEKLFF. Variable domain in full (rest from reference TRBV5-1 and TRBJ1-4): KAGVTQTPRYLIKTRGQQVTLSCSPISGHRSVSWYQQTPGQGLQFLFEYFSETQRNKGNFPGRFSGRQFSNSRSEMNVSTLELGDSALYLCASRQGSNEKLFFGSGTQLSVL.

This rearrangement joins TRBV6-6 to TRBJ2-6; D possibly corresponds to TRBD2 (7 bases). CDR3 length: 16 amino acids. Trimming left V 6 bases short and J 3 bases short, with 15 bases between. In germline, CDR1 is MNHNY, CDR2 SVGAGI (reference sequence). The chain's CDR3 is CASSSRGGLGANVLTF. CDR3 nucleotide sequence: TGTGCCAGCAGCTCTAGGGGGGGGCTTGGGGCCAACGTCCTGACTTTC.

J is TRBJ2-2 and V is TRBV7-2; tentatively, D is TRBD1 (5 bases). The CDR3 contains 13 residues. V was trimmed by 2 bases and J by 10 bases, leaving 11 bases between them. CDR1 is SGHTA and CDR2 is FQGNSA in the germline V gene. DNA of the CDR3: TGTGCCAGCAGCTTACCGACAGTTCAGGAGCTGTTTTTT. Translated: CASSLPTVQELFF.

The chain couples TRBV5-4 to TRBJ2-1, with 10 bases lining up with TRBD2. Germline values: CDR1 SGHNT, CDR2 YYREEE (reference sequence). The CDR3 covers 16 residues. V trimming: 6 bases; J trimming: 6 bases; junction bases outside the gene matches: 12. For the CDR3, the DNA is TGTGCCAGCACTTCTCTCAGCGGGGGGGTATCCAATGAGCAGTTCTTC. Protein product: CASTSLSGGVSNEQFF.

The CDR3 DNA follows: TGTGCCAGCAGGGGTCTAGACAGGGGGTTCTCCTACGAGCAGTACTTC. Amino acids: CASRGLDRGFSYEQYF. The rearrangement links TRBV25-1 to TRBJ2-7; 9 bases agree with TRBD1. The ends lost 6 bases at V and 0 bases at J; junction bases unmatched: 9. The CDR3 has 16 amino acids. Germline values: CDR1 MGHDK, CDR2 SYGVNS.

The V and J genes are TRBV6-6 and TRBJ1-2, with TRBD1 matching 7 bases. This CDR3 spans 15 amino acids. Germline-derived CDR1 and CDR2 are MNHNY and SVGAGI (reference sequence). V lost 1 base to trimming and J lost 6 bases; unmatched junction nucleotides: 8. The CDR3 DNA reads as TGTGCCAGCAGTTACTTTTTAGACAGGGTCGATGGCTACACCTTC. Its translation is CASSYFLDRVDGYTF.

V usage is TRBV28 and J usage is TRBJ1-4; D is ambiguous. CDR3 length equals 14 residues. The germline CDR1 and CDR2 sequences are MDHEN and SYDVKM. Trimming took off 8 bases at V and 2 bases at J, with 12 bases between the two ends. The CDR3 nucleotides are TGTGCCAGCCTCACAGTAGGTACTAATGAAAAACTGTTTTTT. Translated, it gives CASLTVGTNEKLFF.

V is TRBV30 and J is TRBJ1-1; D is undetermined. V was pared by 0 bases and J by 1 base, with 6 bases between. This CDR3 has 13 amino acids. Germline loops: CDR1 GTSNPN, CDR2 SVGIG (reference sequence). The CDR3 DNA reads TGTGCCTGGAGTGTCATGCGGAACACTGAAGCTTTCTTT. Its protein product is CAWSVMRNTEAFF.

The V gene is TRBV2, the J gene TRBJ1-5, with D unclear. From germline, CDR1 is SNHLY and CDR2 FYNNEI. The CDR3 is 15 residues long. Trimming removed 7 bases from V and 3 bases from J, with 16 bases in between. CDR3 DNA: TGTGCCAGCAATAAAGAATATCGGGACAATCAGCCCCAGCATTTT. Protein product: CASNKEYRDNQPQHF.

The CDR3 loop reads CPRQGVNEQFF. The CDR3 region has the DNA TGCCCCCGTCAGGGGGTCAATGAGCAGTTCTTC. The chain recombines TRBV20-1 with TRBJ2-1, with TRBD1 identical over 7 bases. The CDR3 sequence is 11 residues long. Germline CDR1 DFQATT, CDR2 SNEGSKA (reference sequence).

The V call is TRBV29-1, the J call TRBJ1-1, with 9 positions matching TRBD1. Germline V gene data show CDR1 as SQVTM and CDR2 as ANQGSEA. With 7 bases clipped from V and 5 bases from J, the junction kept 5 bases outside the gene matches. CDR3 size: 12 residues. The CDR3 DNA follows: TGCAGCGCCGACAGGGGGAGGACTGAAGCTTTCTTT. Translating gives CSADRGRTEAFF.